The 26 T cell receptor beta chains in this list originate from one sample, sequenced in a study of high-grade serous ovarian cancer treatment subgroups. Clones were sequenced by immunoSEQ multiplex PCR, and TCRdb holds only the in-frame ones, with some missing. Altogether thousands of clones are present, around 72% being singletons, with the ten largest covering approximately 10%. Tumor tissue was taken before any definitive surgery or chemotherapy was given. Sample: tumor tissue. These receptor sequences come from a human donor with high-grade serous ovarian cancer.

This chain connects TRBV9 to TRBJ1-5; 9 bases fit TRBD1. The CDR3 contains 15 residues. The J segment lost 6 bases and the V segment lost 3 bases, leaving 7 bases of the junction unmatched. In germline, CDR1 is SGDLS, CDR2 YYNGEE. The CDR3 bases are TGTGCCAGCAGCGAGACCGGGGGACAGGGTCAGCCCCAGCATTTT. It codes for CASSETGGQGQPQHF. Full variable domain (missing parts from reference TRBV9 and TRBJ1-5): DSGVTQTPKHLITATGQRVTLRCSPRSGDLSVYWYQQSLDQGLQFLIQYYNGEERAKGNILERFSAQQFPDLHSELNLSSLELGDSALYFCASSETGGQGQPQHFGDGTRLSIL.

This clone was counted a single time. The CDR3 region has the DNA TGTGCCAGCAGAGGAAGCGACAGGGTTGGCGGCTACACCTTC. Amino acid sequence: CASRGSDRVGGYTF. The rearrangement joins TRBV6-5 to TRBJ1-2; TRBD1 matches at 7 bases. With V trimmed by 6 bases and J by 8 bases, 12 bases remained unmatched. Germline V gives CDR1 MNHEY, CDR2 SVGAGI. The CDR3 runs 14 residues.

This clone was observed a handful of times. The CDR3 nucleotides are TGTGCCAGTAGTATGCGGCAGGGTAATGAAAAACTGTTTTTT. This translates into CASSMRQGNEKLFF. V is TRBV19 and J is TRBJ1-4, with D possibly being TRBD1 (5 bases). This CDR3 is 14 amino acids long. CDR1 is LNHDA, CDR2 SQIVND, per germline (reference sequence). V was pared by 3 bases and J by 4 bases, with 9 bases between.

The chain recombines TRBV10-3 with TRBJ1-4; the D is unclear. From germline, CDR1 is ENHRY and CDR2 SYGVKD. Between the trimmed V and J ends, which lost 4 bases and 8 bases, there was a span of 8 bases. The CDR3 extends over 12 amino acids. The CDR3 DNA reads TGTGCCATCAGTGGGACCGGAGAAAAACTGTTTTTT. It yields the protein CAISGTGEKLFF.

The chain is built from TRBV29-1 and TRBJ2-7, with 8 positions matching TRBD1. V lost 5 bases and J lost 1; bases outside the gene matches: 4. The germline V gene encodes CDR1 SQVTM and CDR2 ANQGSEA. The CDR3 is made up of 13 amino acids. DNA for the CDR3: TGCAGCGTTCAGGGACAGGCATCCTACGAGCAGTACTTC. Amino acids: CSVQGQASYEQYF.

The chain recombines TRBV29-1 with TRBJ2-7, with 7 bases lining up with TRBD1. The CDR3 consists of 12 residues. Germline values: CDR1 SQVTM, CDR2 ANQGSEA. Trimming took 5 bases from V and 2 from J; bases not matched to a gene: 3. The DNA of the CDR3 is TGCAGCGTTCTCAGGGGGACCTACGAGCAGTACTTC. Protein sequence: CSVLRGTYEQYF.

The chain recombines TRBV5-1 with TRBJ2-7; 9 bases align to TRBD2. Per germline, CDR1 SGHRS and CDR2 YFSETQ. The J segment lost 0 bases and the V segment lost 5 bases, leaving 3 bases of the junction unmatched. This CDR3 comprises 14 residues. This CDR3 reads CASSETSGSYEQYF. Here the CDR3 DNA reads TGCGCCAGCAGTGAGACTAGCGGCTCCTACGAGCAGTACTTC.

This chain links TRBV19 with TRBJ2-3, with D possibly matching TRBD1 (6 bases). CDR3 length equals 15 residues. V lost 5 bases to trimming and J lost 3 bases, with 15 bases between them. The germline V gene has CDR1 LNHDA and CDR2 SQIVND (reference sequence). The CDR3: CASSWVTQGTDTQYF. As DNA, the CDR3 is TGTGCCAGTAGTTGGGTGACTCAGGGGACAGATACGCAGTATTTT.

In its sample, this clone was seen once. The chain has TRBV2 and TRBJ2-3; D may correspond to TRBD1 or TRBD2 (5 bases each). CDR1 is SNHLY and CDR2 is FYNNEI in the germline V gene. Trimming stripped 9 bases from V and 1 base from J, with 20 bases between. The CDR3 has 16 residues. CDR3 region: CARGLDSLYGTDTQYF. In DNA, the CDR3 is TGTGCCAGGGGGCTGGACTCCTTATATGGCACAGATACGCAGTATTTT. Using reference TRBV2 and TRBJ2-3 for the parts outside the CDR3, the full variable domain is EPEVTQTPSHQVTQMGQEVILRCVPISNHLYFYWYRQILGQKVEFLVSFYNNEISEKSEIFDDQFSVERPDGSNFTLKIRSTKLEDSAMYFCARGLDSLYGTDTQYFGPGTRLTVL.

The chain joins TRBV7-8 to TRBJ1-1; D might be TRBD1 (5 bases). Germline V gene sequence: CDR1 SGHVS, CDR2 FQNEAQ. The CDR3 is 14 amino acids. With 8 bases removed from V and 5 bases from J, the gap between germline ends came to 18 bases. The CDR3 sequence: CASRYDSSGTEAFF. The CDR3 DNA reads TGTGCCAGCCGCTACGACTCCTCAGGGACTGAAGCTTTCTTT.

This chain links TRBV9 with TRBJ2-1; 13 bases are a match to TRBD2. CDR1 SGDLS and CDR2 YYNGEE come from the germline V gene. J lost 5 bases, V lost 0 bases, and 2 bases had no gene match. CDR3 length: 16 residues. The CDR3 is CASSVGTSGGNNEQFF. CDR3 bases: TGTGCCAGCAGCGTAGGGACTAGCGGGGGAAACAATGAGCAGTTCTTC.

J is TRBJ2-5 and V is TRBV2; D tentatively fits TRBD1 or TRBD2 (5 bases each). Between the trimmed V and J ends, which lost 7 bases and 0 bases, there was a span of 12 bases. Germline CDR1 and CDR2: SNHLY and FYNNEI. CDR3 length equals 14 residues. The CDR3 sequence: CASTRGRYQETQYF. In nucleotides, the CDR3 is TGTGCCAGCACCCGGGGCAGGTACCAAGAGACCCAGTACTTC.

This clone appeared once. The chain recombines TRBV18 with TRBJ2-1; TRBD2 matches 8 bases. Looked up from germline, CDR1 is KGHSH and CDR2 is LQKENI. V trimming: 6 bases; J trimming: 4 bases; junction bases outside the gene matches: 17. The CDR3 consists of 18 residues. CDR3 protein: CASSPGGLAGPGYNEQFF. CDR3 coding DNA: TGTGCCAGCTCTCCTGGGGGTTTAGCGGGGCCCGGATACAATGAGCAGTTCTTC. Based on the CDR3 plus reference TRBV18 and TRBJ2-1, the full variable domain is NAGVMQNPRHLVRRRGQEARLRCSPMKGHSHVYWYRQLPEEGLKFMVYLQKENIIDESGMPKERFSAEFPKEGPSILRIQQVVRGDSAAYFCASSPGGLAGPGYNEQFFGPGTRLTVL.

V and J are TRBV28 and TRBJ2-1; D unclear. With 5 bases removed from V and 6 bases from J, the gap between germline ends came to 14 bases. Germline V CDR1 and CDR2: MDHEN, SYDVKM. The CDR3 contains 14 residues. CDR3 nucleotides: TGTGCCAGCAGTAGGCTGATCCTATCCAATGAGCAGTTCTTC. It yields the protein CASSRLILSNEQFF.

The V call is TRBV4-1, the J call TRBJ2-1; D tentatively fits TRBD1 or TRBD2 (5 bases each). The CDR3 length is 13 residues. From germline, CDR1 is MGHRA and CDR2 YSYEKL. V dropped 2 bases and J dropped 15 bases, with 17 bases sitting between them. This CDR3 is CASSQPWDPALFF. The DNA for the CDR3 is TGCGCCAGCAGCCAACCCTGGGACCCAGCCCTGTTCTTC.

This chain connects TRBV7-2 to TRBJ1-1; 7 bases align to TRBD1. The CDR3 totals 12 residues. In germline, CDR1 is SGHTA, CDR2 FQGNSA. The J segment lost 13 bases and the V segment lost 3 bases, leaving 8 bases of the junction unmatched. The CDR3 DNA reads as TGTGCCAGCAGCTTGACAGGGAATGTTGATTTCTTT. Encoded protein: CASSLTGNVDFF.

The V and J genes are TRBV7-2 and TRBJ1-1, with D possibly matching TRBD1 (5 bases). V was pared by 4 bases and J by 5 bases, with 14 bases between. The length of the CDR3 is 14 residues. Germline lookup yields CDR1 SGHTA and CDR2 FQGNSA. The CDR3 sequence: CASSSARGETEAFF. CDR3 DNA sequence: TGTGCCAGCAGCTCGGCCCGGGGGGAAACTGAAGCTTTCTTT.

The rearrangement joins TRBV29-1 to TRBJ2-2; unclear D gene. There are 15 residues in the CDR3. Germline CDR1 reads SQVTM; CDR2 reads ANQGSEA. V was trimmed by 4 bases and J by 0 bases, leaving 12 bases between them. CDR3 nucleotides: TGCAGCGTTGTAGGGCTTTACGCGAACACCGGGGAGCTGTTTTTT. The encoded protein is CSVVGLYANTGELFF.

The rearrangement joins TRBV27 to TRBJ2-5; D may correspond to TRBD1 or TRBD2 (5 bases each). Trimming shortened V by 6 bases and J by 7 bases, and 12 bases separated the two germline ends. The CDR3 loop spans 12 amino acids. The V gene's germline CDR1 is MNHEY and CDR2 SMNVEV (reference sequence). Here the CDR3 DNA reads TGTGCCAGCAGAGGGGACCCCCGGACCCAGTACTTC. It specifies CASRGDPRTQYF.

V and J are TRBV4-3 and TRBJ2-1; perhaps TRBD1 as D (6 bases). From germline, CDR1 is LGHNA and CDR2 YSLEER. The CDR3 consists of 13 residues. Trimming removed 6 bases from V and 8 bases from J, with 14 bases in between. Written as DNA, the CDR3 is TGCGCCAGCAGTGAAGACAGGACTCATGAGCAGTTCTTC. Its translation is CASSEDRTHEQFF.

The chain is built from TRBV5-1 and TRBJ2-3; 7 positions agree with TRBD2. Germline V gene sequence: CDR1 SGHRS, CDR2 YFSETQ. The V gene end was trimmed by 0 bases and the J gene end by 5 bases; junction bases not matched to a gene: 9. The CDR3 consists of 16 residues. The CDR3 loop is CASSLDAGVRGDTQYF. The CDR3 region has the DNA TGCGCCAGCAGCTTGGATGCGGGAGTTAGAGGAGATACGCAGTATTTT.

The rearrangement links TRBV25-1 to TRBJ2-5, with 9 bases lining up with TRBD2. Trimming removed 8 bases from V and 10 bases from J; junction bases left unmatched: 14. Germline loops: CDR1 MGHDK, CDR2 SYGVNS. The CDR3 covers 14 residues. DNA of the CDR3: TGTGCCAGCTCCGGGCCGAGGCGGGGGGGCGACCAGTACTTC. Translating it yields CASSGPRRGGDQYF.

The chain employs TRBV27 and TRBJ1-5, with a possible D match to TRBD1 (5 bases). Trimming cost V 3 bases and J 5 bases, with 26 bases left between them. CDR1 is MNHEY, CDR2 SMNVEV, per germline (reference sequence). The CDR3 contains 19 residues. The DNA for the CDR3 is TGTGCCAGCAGTTTGCGACCAGTTTCCGTGAGGGGCGGTTATCAGCCCCAGCATTTT. Protein: CASSLRPVSVRGGYQPQHF.

This clone was counted a few times. This chain links TRBV7-2 with TRBJ1-1; D might be TRBD1 (6 bases). The CDR3 loop spans 16 amino acids. With 1 base removed from V and 5 bases from J, the gap between germline ends came to 17 bases. Germline V lookup: CDR1 SGHTA, CDR2 FQGNSA. DNA for the CDR3: TGTGCCAGCAGCTTAGACCAGGGGCCGGCATCGACTGAAGCTTTCTTT. It encodes CASSLDQGPASTEAFF.

The CDR3 region has the DNA TGTGCTAGTGGTTTAGGCCTGACGCAGTATTTT. This gives the protein CASGLGLTQYF. The rearrangement joins TRBV12-5 to TRBJ2-3; D remains unclear. This CDR3 has 11 amino acids. V was pared by 3 bases and J by 9 bases, with 7 bases between. The V gene's germline CDR1 is LGHNT and CDR2 FRNRAP.

V is TRBV4-2 and J is TRBJ2-7, with TRBD1 matching over 8 bases. The CDR3 length is 14 residues. J was trimmed by 4 bases and V by 1 base; bases with no gene match: 3. Germline lookup yields CDR1 LGHNA and CDR2 YNFKEQ. Here the CDR3 reads CASSQGTGRYEQYF. DNA for the CDR3: TGTGCCAGCAGCCAAGGGACAGGGAGGTACGAGCAGTACTTC.